The rows below give T cell receptor beta chains drawn from one sample of a study of T cell repertoires in cytomegalovirus infection. Antigens for these TCRs are unknown. TCRdb called the reads again in MiXCR, with one record for every CDR3 protein. The data hold 600,000 to 700,000 distinct CDR3 sequences, with around 32% observed a single time. Sequences were derived from cultured PBMCs, sampled from culture after CMV antigen stimulation. These receptors all stem from a human donor in good health (CMV status not recorded). Some clones in this sample may be carry-over from other donors' samples. Both conserved end residues are part of each CDR3. D genes are given only for firm matches. The size of a clone is reported for some rows only, either as once, few or many, or as a class for expanded clones.

TRBD2	TRBV7-2	.	TRBJ2-3	CASRPGRGSTDTQYF	TGTGCCAGCCGGCCGGGGCGGGGGAGCACAGATACGCAGTATTTT
TRBD2	TRBV15	few	TRBJ2-3	CATSGGVTTDTQYF	TGTGCCACCAGCGGGGGGGTAACCACAGATACGCAGTATTTT
.	TRBV7-2	.	TRBJ2-7	CAGSPGTASYEQYF	TGTGCCGGCAGCCCCGGGACGGCTTCCTACGAGCAGTACTTC
.	TRBV7-2	few	TRBJ1-2	CASSFDRPWDYGYTF	TGTGCCAGCAGCTTCGACAGGCCTTGGGACTATGGCTACACCTTC
.	TRBV6-1	.	TRBJ1-5	CASSKHPNQPQHF	TGTGCCAGCAGCAAACACCCCAATCAGCCCCAGCATTTT
.	TRBV12-3/TRBV12-4	.	TRBJ1-1	CASSPQVGTEAFF	TGTGCCAGCAGTCCCCAGGTAGGCACTGAAGCTTTCTTT
.	TRBV11-2	few	TRBJ2-1	CASSFQGAYNEQFF	TGTGCCAGCAGTTTCCAGGGTGCCTACAATGAGCAGTTCTTC
TRBD2	TRBV7-9	few	TRBJ2-2	CASSTSGVAGELFF	TGTGCCAGCAGCACTAGCGGGGTCGCCGGGGAGCTGTTTTTT
TRBD1	TRBV7-9	many	TRBJ2-3	CASLLQGGTDTQYF	TGTGCCAGTTTGCTCCAGGGGGGCACAGATACGCAGTATTTT
.	TRBV10-2	.	TRBJ2-7	CASTVRGGSEQYF	TGCGCCAGCACTGTCAGGGGGGGGAGCGAGCAGTACTTC
.	TRBV5-1	.	TRBJ2-4	CASSLNLAGAGKNIQYF	TGCGCCAGCAGCTTGAATTTGGCGGGGGCCGGAAAAAACATTCAGTACTTC
TRBD2	TRBV7-9	.	TRBJ2-5	CASSGVAGGLIQETQYF	TGTGCCAGCTCGGGCGTGGCGGGGGGCCTGATCCAAGAGACCCAGTACTTC
.	TRBV12-3/TRBV12-4	few	TRBJ2-7	CASGPSPYEQYF	TGTGCCAGCGGGCCGAGTCCCTACGAGCAGTACTTC
TRBD1	TRBV29-1	few	TRBJ1-5	CSVSAGTGQPQHF	TGCAGCGTCTCGGCCGGGACAGGGCAGCCCCAGCATTTT
.	TRBV19	few	TRBJ2-1	CASSIRGPYNEQFF	TGTGCCAGTAGTATAAGGGGACCATACAATGAGCAGTTCTTC
TRBD1	TRBV15	few	TRBJ1-2	CATSRGDRRLNYGYTF	TGTGCCACCAGCAGAGGGGACAGGAGGCTTAACTATGGCTACACCTTC